These 28 T cell receptor beta chains were all obtained from the same sample, sequenced in a study of cytomegalovirus exposure and HLA in healthy donors. PCR was performed using 60 Vbeta and 13 Jbeta primers. Assay used: immunoSEQ multiplex PCR; TCRdb lists only in-frame clones, some missing. Among under 200,000 clones, about 13% were seen once, and the ten largest hold about 7.8%. Sequencing input: PBMCs. These TCRs come from a man in his fifties in good health and CMV-seropositive.

The CDR3 here is CASSFAGAEAFF. CDR3 bases: TGTGCCAGCAGCTTTGCAGGGGCTGAAGCTTTCTTT. This rearrangement joins TRBV11-2 to TRBJ1-1; the D gene is possibly TRBD1 (6 bases). The CDR3 has 12 residues. From germline, CDR1 is SGHAT and CDR2 FQNNGV. Between the trimmed V and J ends, which lost 3 bases and 6 bases, there was a span of 8 bases.

This clone was seen only a few times. The CDR3: CASNNWDSVSTF. Written as DNA, the CDR3 is TGTGCCAGCAATAACTGGGACAGTGTTAGTACCTTC. V and J are TRBV28 and TRBJ1-2; 7 positions match TRBD1. CDR1 is MDHEN, CDR2 SYDVKM, per germline. V lost 7 bases, J lost 14 bases, and 13 bases stayed unmatched. CDR3 size: 12 residues.

There are a few counts of this clone. The chain employs TRBV7-2 and TRBJ2-6, with D unclear. Between the trimmed V and J ends, which lost 5 bases and 0 bases, there was a span of 11 bases. CDR3 length: 16 residues. Germline V gene data show CDR1 as SGHTA and CDR2 as FQGNSA. The CDR3 sequence: CASSILGRSGANVLTF. Here the CDR3 DNA reads TGTGCCAGCAGCATTCTTGGGCGCTCTGGGGCCAACGTCCTGACTTTC.

This clone was detected only a few times. The V gene is TRBV5-4, the J gene TRBJ2-7; 9 bases are shared with TRBD1. Germline CDR1 and CDR2: SGHNT and YYREEE (reference sequence). The CDR3 is 16 residues long. J was trimmed by 2 bases and V by 0 bases; bases with no gene match: 6. The CDR3, as DNA: TGTGCCAGCAGCTTGGGGGGACAGGGCCATACCTACGAGCAGTACTTC. It specifies CASSLGGQGHTYEQYF.

The chain links TRBV7-8 to TRBJ2-5, with D possibly matching TRBD2 (7 bases). V lost 6 bases to trimming and J lost 4 bases, with 12 bases between them. The V gene's germline CDR1 is SGHVS and CDR2 FQNEAQ. There are 13 residues in the CDR3. The CDR3 loop reads CASRGRGRETQYF. CDR3 nucleotides: TGTGCCAGCAGAGGGAGGGGGAGAGAGACCCAGTACTTC.

V and J are TRBV11-3 and TRBJ2-5, with TRBD1 matching over 7 bases. The CDR3 is 15 amino acids. The J segment lost 1 base and the V segment lost 3 bases, leaving 5 bases of the junction unmatched. Per the germline V gene, CDR1 is SGHNT and CDR2 is YENEEA. CDR3 sequence reads: CASSFDRVGQETQYF. CDR3 coding DNA: TGTGCCAGCAGCTTCGACAGGGTGGGCCAAGAGACCCAGTACTTC.

This clone was observed a handful of times. The chain carries TRBV6-5 and TRBJ2-5; D not resolved. Trimming left V 3 bases short and J 5 bases short, with 10 bases between. This CDR3 is 13 amino acids long. CDR1 and CDR2 from the germline V gene are MNHEY and SVGAGI. CDR3 coding DNA: TGTGCCAGCAGTTATCGAGGATTGGAGACCCAGTACTTC. Its translation is CASSYRGLETQYF.

This clone turned up a few times. The chain couples TRBV4-1 to TRBJ1-1, with 10 bases identical to TRBD1. V was clipped by 0 bases and J by 6 bases; unmatched bases: 1. Per the germline V gene, CDR1 is MGHRA and CDR2 is YSYEKL. This CDR3 is built from 14 residues. The CDR3 bases are TGCGCCAGCAGCCAAGAGGGGACAGGGGCTGAAGCTTTCTTT. Translating it yields CASSQEGTGAEAFF.

This clone has just a few counts. The rearrangement links TRBV5-8 to TRBJ1-6; tentatively, D is TRBD1 (6 bases). Deletions cut 4 bases from V and 9 bases from J, with 11 bases between. Per germline, CDR1 SGHTS and CDR2 YDEGEE. The CDR3 length is 13 residues. DNA for the CDR3: TGTGCCAGCAGCACAGGGCTAGGTTCACCCCTCCACTTT. It translates to CASSTGLGSPLHF.

V and J are TRBV29-1 and TRBJ1-5; D is possibly TRBD1 (5 bases). Germline values: CDR1 SQVTM, CDR2 ANQGSEA. CDR3 size: 13 residues. The V end was cut by 6 bases, the J end by 5 bases, with 14 bases between. CDR3: CSVGGNRYQPQHF. The CDR3 DNA follows: TGCAGCGTGGGGGGTAACAGATATCAGCCCCAGCATTTT.

The gene calls are TRBV4-3 and TRBJ1-6; tentatively, D is TRBD1 (5 bases). Trimming took 0 bases from V and 8 from J, leaving 11 bases between them. Germline assignment: CDR1 LGHNA and CDR2 YSLEER. The CDR3 runs 15 residues. In nucleotides, the CDR3 is TGCGCCAGCAGCCAAGAGGGGCAGGCCGATTCACCCCTCCACTTT. Its protein product is CASSQEGQADSPLHF.

The V gene is TRBV6-5, the J gene TRBJ2-1; D may be TRBD2 (6 bases). Germline-derived CDR1 and CDR2 are MNHEY and SVGAGI. V dropped 6 bases and J dropped 2 bases, with 14 bases sitting between them. The CDR3 consists of 15 residues. CDR3 nucleotide sequence: TGTGCCAGCAGGCAAAATGGAGGGGCCTACAATGAGCAGTTCTTC. Residues: CASRQNGGAYNEQFF.

This clone was seen only a few times. The V gene is TRBV30, the J gene TRBJ2-2; 11 bases line up with TRBD2. Germline lookup yields CDR1 GTSNPN and CDR2 SVGIG (reference sequence). The CDR3 covers 15 residues. CDR3 sequence reads: CALEGSLAGAGELFF. The CDR3 region has the DNA TGTGCTCTAGAAGGTTCACTAGCGGGGGCCGGGGAGCTGTTTTTT.

The chain carries TRBV9 and TRBJ1-3; D not certain. The CDR3 length is 14 residues. The V gene lost 4 bases and the J gene lost 4 bases, with 12 bases spanning the gap. CDR1 and CDR2 (germline): SGDLS, YYNGEE. CDR3 in amino acids: CASSPRSLGNTIYF. CDR3 nucleotides: TGTGCCAGCAGCCCCAGGTCATTGGGAAACACCATATATTTT.

The J gene is TRBJ2-3, the V gene TRBV7-8; 9 nucleotides agree with TRBD2. The CDR3 is 16 residues long. In germline, CDR1 is SGHVS, CDR2 FQNEAQ. The V gene end was trimmed by 1 base and the J gene end by 2 bases; junction bases not matched to a gene: 4. The CDR3 DNA reads as TGTGCCAGCAGCTTAGGAGCGGGGGGACACACAGATACGCAGTATTTT. This sequence encodes CASSLGAGGHTDTQYF.

The chain is built from TRBV4-3 and TRBJ2-7; TRBD2 might be the D (6 bases). The CDR3 spans 18 residues. The V gene's germline CDR1 is LGHNA and CDR2 YSLEER. The germline V and J ends were trimmed by 0 bases and 1 base, with 19 bases remaining between them. The CDR3, as DNA: TGCGCCAGCAGCCAAGAATACTGGGGGGAAGGATCTTCCTACGAGCAGTACTTC. As protein: CASSQEYWGEGSSYEQYF.

This clone has more than one count but fewer than ten. This chain connects TRBV28 to TRBJ1-1; the D is unclear. Trimming stripped 3 bases from V and 3 bases from J, with 14 bases between. CDR3 length: 15 residues. Germline V lookup: CDR1 MDHEN, CDR2 SYDVKM. CDR3: CASSFPLGGYTEAFF. CDR3 DNA: TGTGCCAGCAGTTTCCCTTTAGGCGGTTACACTGAAGCTTTCTTT.

This clone showed up just a few times. CDR3 loop: CASSPRTGENYGYTF. CDR3 DNA: TGTGCCAGCAGCCCAAGGACAGGGGAGAACTATGGCTACACCTTC. The chain combines TRBV11-3 with TRBJ1-2, with TRBD1 identical over 9 bases. Germline-derived CDR1 and CDR2 are SGHNT and YENEEA. The CDR3 totals 15 residues. V shed 5 bases and J 2 bases; nucleotides not matched to a gene: 6.

This clone was counted a few times. The chain recombines TRBV7-9 with TRBJ1-4; 11 bases map to TRBD1. The CDR3 length is 15 residues. CDR1 and CDR2 (germline): SEHNR, FQNEAQ (reference sequence). V lost 3 bases, J lost 7 bases, and 4 bases stayed unmatched. In DNA form, the CDR3 reads TGTGCCAGCAGCTTTGGGACAGGGGGGAGTGAAAAACTGTTTTTT. Translating it yields CASSFGTGGSEKLFF.

This clone showed up just a few times. V usage is TRBV29-1 and J usage is TRBJ2-2, with 10 nucleotides matching TRBD1. Losses at the gene ends were 6 bases for V and 6 bases for J; bases not matched to a gene: 1. This CDR3 has 12 residues. Germline CDR1 and CDR2: SQVTM and ANQGSEA. CDR3 residues: CSVDRGPGELFF. The CDR3 DNA sequence: TGCAGCGTCGACAGGGGGCCCGGGGAGCTGTTTTTT.

This clone was seen more than once but under ten times. The chain uses TRBV4-1 and TRBJ2-3; 14 positions agree with TRBD2. This CDR3 has 16 amino acids. Per the germline V gene, CDR1 is MGHRA and CDR2 is YSYEKL. The junction had 2 bases not matched to a gene; V was cut back by 1 base and J by 5 bases. The CDR3 nucleotides are TGCGCCAGCAGCCAAGGACTAGCGGGGGGGCGAGATACGCAGTATTTT. Protein: CASSQGLAGGRDTQYF.

The sample holds a few counts of this clone. The V gene is TRBV28, the J gene TRBJ1-5; TRBD1 aligns across 8 bases. The germline gives CDR1 MDHEN, CDR2 SYDVKM. The V and J ends lost 2 bases and 2 bases, in that order; junction bases with no gene match: 2. The length of the CDR3 is 15 residues. The CDR3 coding sequence is TGTGCCAGCAGTTTAGCGGACAGGGGCAATCAGCCCCAGCATTTT. Translation: CASSLADRGNQPQHF.

This clone was seen a few times. The chain has TRBV7-2 and TRBJ2-1, with 7 bases lining up with TRBD2. The CDR3 totals 14 residues. V lost 0 bases, J lost 5 bases, and 1 base stayed unmatched. Germline V gives CDR1 SGHTA, CDR2 FQGNSA. Here the CDR3 reads CASSLAAGDNEQFF. The CDR3 DNA is TGTGCCAGCAGCTTAGCGGCGGGGGACAATGAGCAGTTCTTC.

This clone has only a few counts. The chain couples TRBV18 to TRBJ2-7, with a tentative D call TRBD2 (5 bases). The V end was cut by 6 bases, the J end by 6 bases, with 12 bases between. Looked up from germline, CDR1 is KGHSH and CDR2 is LQKENI. This CDR3 spans 12 amino acids. The CDR3 nucleotides are TGTGCCAGCTCGTCGGCCGCGGGCGAGCAGTACTTC. This codes for CASSSAAGEQYF.

This clone has only a few counts. The chain is built from TRBV14 and TRBJ1-2; D possibly corresponds to TRBD1 (5 bases). The V and J ends lost 4 bases and 3 bases respectively, with 12 bases between them. There are 14 residues in the CDR3. Germline CDR1 and CDR2: SGHDN and FVKESK. For the CDR3, the DNA is TGTGCCAGCAGCCGTTGGGGGGTCGACTATGGCTACACCTTC. It encodes CASSRWGVDYGYTF.

This clone was detected a few times. CDR3 amino acids: CASSSGGTNEKLFF. The CDR3 DNA reads as TGTGCCAGCAGCTCAGGGGGAACTAATGAAAAACTGTTTTTT. The chain links TRBV6-5 to TRBJ1-4, with TRBD1 matching 7 bases. The CDR3 runs 14 residues. J gave up 1 base and V 6 bases, and 2 bases lay outside the gene matches. Looked up from germline, CDR1 is MNHEY and CDR2 is SVGAGI.

This clone has just a few counts. This chain links TRBV7-8 with TRBJ1-4; D is possibly TRBD1 (5 bases). The CDR3 has 15 residues. Germline V lookup: CDR1 SGHVS, CDR2 FQNEAQ. V lost 2 bases, J lost 7 bases, and 14 bases lay in between. The CDR3 DNA follows: TGTGCCAGCAGCTTAAACGTAAAGGGGATTGAAAAACTGTTTTTT. Translated: CASSLNVKGIEKLFF.

Here the CDR3 DNA reads TGTGCCAGCAGCGGAAGCGCGGGGGGGCCAACAGATACGCAGTATTTT. It encodes CASSGSAGGPTDTQYF. The chain is built from TRBV9 and TRBJ2-3; 9 positions match TRBD2. Trimming removed 3 bases from V and 3 bases from J; junction bases left unmatched: 8. The CDR3 has 16 residues. Germline values: CDR1 SGDLS, CDR2 YYNGEE.